These T cell receptor beta chains were read from a single sample in a study of T cells expressing NK-cell markers. TCRdb re-analyzed the 5' RACE reads; it lists each CDR3 protein once, without DNA. Its table lists around 180,000 distinct CDR3 sequences. The sequencing sample was made of blood T cells: a sorted CD56 or NKG2C T cell subset, CD4+ or CD8+ T cells, or bulk PBMC T cells (not recorded which). The receptors shown here come from a man aged 18-70 years in good health. Both conserved end residues are part of each CDR3.

J	V	CDR3
TRBJ1-2	TRBV19	CASSPTDFYGYTF
TRBJ2-1	TRBV12-3/TRBV12-4	CASNLQGHEQFF
TRBJ1-6	TRBV15	CATREPQATNSPLHF
TRBJ1-5	TRBV5-1	CASSLWGESNQPQHF
TRBJ2-2	TRBV5-5	CASSLELSPSGPELFF
TRBJ2-7	TRBV5-6	CASSLEASLEHF
TRBJ1-4	TRBV11-2	CASSLTGVVTNEKLFF
TRBJ1-1	TRBV6-1	CASRTGLTEAFF
TRBJ1-2	TRBV9	CASSSRDLDGYTF
TRBJ1-3	TRBV6-1	CASSEHSSGNTIYF
TRBJ1-5	TRBV28	CASSSTGSPNQPQHF
TRBJ2-7	TRBV25-1	CASSDWTGFEQYF
TRBJ1-6	TRBV5-1	CASSLDRADNSPLHF
TRBJ2-1	TRBV3-1	CASSQFTSGEGSYNEQFF
TRBJ2-4	TRBV7-2	CASSSGRQGPINENIQYF
TRBJ2-3	TRBV2	CASSETGGVPLDTQYF
TRBJ2-7	TRBV20-1	CSATKTGLRSSYEQYF
TRBJ2-1	TRBV6-2/TRBV6-3	CASSYSWSGGAYEQFF
TRBJ1-4	TRBV2	CASSEVGQSTNEKLFF
TRBJ2-3	TRBV12-3/TRBV12-4	CASSLLTGGRRDTQYF
TRBJ1-2	TRBV5-4	CASSLAEDRRNYGYTF
TRBJ2-7	TRBV27	CASRRGTNEQYF
TRBJ2-7	TRBV7-9	CASSWGSADSYEQYF
TRBJ2-2	TRBV10-3	CAISGTGTGELFF
TRBJ2-3	TRBV6-6	CASQGGGLDTQYF
TRBJ2-5	TRBV3-1	CASSQDSVASPQYF
TRBJ2-3	TRBV10-3	CAISEWTSGGKDTQYF
TRBJ2-2	TRBV11-2	CASSLVQEGLYGELFF
TRBJ2-5	TRBV15	CATSRGWGQETQYF
TRBJ2-5	TRBV4-2	CASSRGSGGIQETQYF
TRBJ2-3	TRBV7-8	CASSPSGGYTDTQYF
TRBJ2-1	TRBV12-3/TRBV12-4	CASIPEGLYYNEQFF
TRBJ2-7	TRBV14	CASSQVGLAAREQYF
TRBJ2-1	TRBV2	CASSLKTVSSYNEQFF
TRBJ2-1	TRBV9	CASSVGGGQVGNEQFF
TRBJ1-5	TRBV27	CASSATAAQGNQPQHF
TRBJ2-1	TRBV6-2/TRBV6-3	CASSPTGISSYNEQFF
TRBJ2-1	TRBV12-5	CASGREGAYNEQFF
TRBJ1-5	TRBV7-2	CASSFSNQPQHF
TRBJ2-7	TRBV20-1	CSASAGTSYEQYF
TRBJ2-7	TRBV7-9	CASSLVGGGPGEQYF
TRBJ2-3	TRBV14	CASSLGRVYPSTDTQYF
TRBJ1-1	TRBV7-8	CASSTRQGADTEAFF
TRBJ1-3	TRBV19	CASSTGPTSGNTIYF
TRBJ2-1	TRBV6-1	CASTPGGAHYNEQFF
TRBJ2-1	TRBV9	CASSAWTGSYNEQFF
TRBJ2-2	TRBV10-3	CAISGSANTGELFF
TRBJ2-1	TRBV29-1	CSAEGDGDEQFF